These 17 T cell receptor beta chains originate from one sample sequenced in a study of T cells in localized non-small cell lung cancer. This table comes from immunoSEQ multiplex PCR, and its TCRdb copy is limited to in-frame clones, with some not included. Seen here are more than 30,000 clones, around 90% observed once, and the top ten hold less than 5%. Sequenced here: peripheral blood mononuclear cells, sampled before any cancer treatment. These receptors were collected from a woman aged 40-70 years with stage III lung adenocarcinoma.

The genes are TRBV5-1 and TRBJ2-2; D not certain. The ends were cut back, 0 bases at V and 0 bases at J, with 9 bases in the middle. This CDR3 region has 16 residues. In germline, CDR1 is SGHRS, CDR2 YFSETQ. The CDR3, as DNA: TGCGCCAGCAGCTTGGTAGGACGCACGAACACCGGGGAGCTGTTTTTT. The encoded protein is CASSLVGRTNTGELFF.

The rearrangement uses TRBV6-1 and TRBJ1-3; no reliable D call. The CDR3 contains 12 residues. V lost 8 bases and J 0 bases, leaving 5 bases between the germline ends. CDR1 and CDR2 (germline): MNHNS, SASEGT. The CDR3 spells CASHSSGNTIYF. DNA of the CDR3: TGTGCCAGCCACAGCTCTGGAAACACCATATATTTT.

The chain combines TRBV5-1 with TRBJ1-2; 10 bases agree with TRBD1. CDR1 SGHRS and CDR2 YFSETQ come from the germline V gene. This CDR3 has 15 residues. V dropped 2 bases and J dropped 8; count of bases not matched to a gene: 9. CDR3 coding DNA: TGCGCCAGCAGCTTAAGGGACAGGGGAGATTACGGCTACACCTTC. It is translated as CASSLRDRGDYGYTF.

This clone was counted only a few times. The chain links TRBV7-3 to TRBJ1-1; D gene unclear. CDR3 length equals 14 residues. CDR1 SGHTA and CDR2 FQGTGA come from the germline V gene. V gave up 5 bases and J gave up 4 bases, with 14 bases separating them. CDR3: CASSLGSGSTEAFF. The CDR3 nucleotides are TGTGCCAGCAGCCTTGGGAGCGGCTCCACTGAAGCTTTCTTT. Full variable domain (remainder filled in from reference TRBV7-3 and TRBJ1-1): GAGVSQTPSNKVTEKGKYVELRCDPISGHTALYWYRQSLGQGPEFLIYFQGTGAADDSGLPNDRFFAVRPEGSVSTLKIQRTERGDSAVYLCASSLGSGSTEAFFGQGTRLTVV.

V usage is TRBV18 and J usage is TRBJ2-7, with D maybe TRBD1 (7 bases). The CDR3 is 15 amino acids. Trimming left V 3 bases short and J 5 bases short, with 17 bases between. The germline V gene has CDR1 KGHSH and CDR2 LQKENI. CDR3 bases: TGTGCCAGCTCACCCCGGCTTACAGGGGAGGACGAGCAGTACTTC. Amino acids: CASSPRLTGEDEQYF.

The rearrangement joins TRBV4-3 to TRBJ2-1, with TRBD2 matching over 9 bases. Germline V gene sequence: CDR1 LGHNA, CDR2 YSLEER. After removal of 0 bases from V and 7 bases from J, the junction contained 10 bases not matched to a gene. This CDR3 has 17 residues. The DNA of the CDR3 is TGCGCCAGCAGCCAAGATCCCCCAAGCGGGGGGTCGAATGAGCAGTTCTTC. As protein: CASSQDPPSGGSNEQFF.

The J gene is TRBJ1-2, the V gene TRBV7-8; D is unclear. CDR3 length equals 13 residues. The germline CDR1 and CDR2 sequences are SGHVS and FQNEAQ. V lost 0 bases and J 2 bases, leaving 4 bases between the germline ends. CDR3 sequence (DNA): TGTGCCAGCAGCTTAGCAGGCAACTATGGCTACACCTTC. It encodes CASSLAGNYGYTF.

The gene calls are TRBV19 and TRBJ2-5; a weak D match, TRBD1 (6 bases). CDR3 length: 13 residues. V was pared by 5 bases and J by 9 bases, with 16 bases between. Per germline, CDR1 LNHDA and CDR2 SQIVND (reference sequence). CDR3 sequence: CASSPPNRAPQYF. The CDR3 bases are TGTGCCAGTAGTCCCCCCAACAGGGCTCCCCAGTACTTC.

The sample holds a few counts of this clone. CDR3 DNA sequence: TGCGGCCTCACCCCGGACAGGGGGCCCAATACGAGCTCCTACGAGCAGTACTTC. Its translation: CGLTPDRGPNTSSYEQYF. V usage is TRBV29-1 and J usage is TRBJ2-7, with 11 bases lining up with TRBD1. This CDR3 spans 18 amino acids. CDR1 and CDR2 from the germline V gene are SQVTM and ANQGSEA.

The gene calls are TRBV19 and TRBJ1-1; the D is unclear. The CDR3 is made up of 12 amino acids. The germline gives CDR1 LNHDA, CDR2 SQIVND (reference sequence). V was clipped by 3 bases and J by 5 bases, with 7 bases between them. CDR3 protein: CASSMIGTEAFF. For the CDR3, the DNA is TGTGCCAGTAGTATGATAGGAACTGAAGCTTTCTTT.

CDR3 DNA sequence: TGTGCCAGCAGCTTGTGGGACAGGGGGCCCAAAAACATTCAGTACTTC. Its protein is CASSLWDRGPKNIQYF. The chain is built from TRBV5-6 and TRBJ2-4; 12 bases agree with TRBD1. The CDR3 extends over 16 amino acids. Unmatched junction bases numbered 1, after V lost 1 base and J lost 2 bases. The V gene's germline CDR1 is SGHDT and CDR2 YYEEEE.

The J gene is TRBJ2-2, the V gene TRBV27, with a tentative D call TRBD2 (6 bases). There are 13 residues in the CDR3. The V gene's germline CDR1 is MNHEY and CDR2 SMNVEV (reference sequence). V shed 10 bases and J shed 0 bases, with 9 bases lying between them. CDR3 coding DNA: TGTGCCACGGGAGTTACGAACACCGGGGAGCTGTTTTTT. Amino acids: CATGVTNTGELFF.

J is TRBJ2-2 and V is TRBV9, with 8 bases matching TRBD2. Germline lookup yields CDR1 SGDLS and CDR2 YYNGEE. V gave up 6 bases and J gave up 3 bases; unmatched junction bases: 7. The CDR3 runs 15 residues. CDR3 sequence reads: CASNPGGGHTGELFF. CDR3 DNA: TGTGCCAGCAACCCCGGGGGGGGGCACACCGGGGAGCTGTTTTTT.

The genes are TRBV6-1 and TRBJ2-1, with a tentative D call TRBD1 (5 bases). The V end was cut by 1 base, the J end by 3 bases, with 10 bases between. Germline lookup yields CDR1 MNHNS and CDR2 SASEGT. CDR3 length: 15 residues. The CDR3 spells CASSEGQGYYNEQFF. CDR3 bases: TGTGCCAGCAGTGAAGGGCAGGGTTACTACAATGAGCAGTTCTTC.

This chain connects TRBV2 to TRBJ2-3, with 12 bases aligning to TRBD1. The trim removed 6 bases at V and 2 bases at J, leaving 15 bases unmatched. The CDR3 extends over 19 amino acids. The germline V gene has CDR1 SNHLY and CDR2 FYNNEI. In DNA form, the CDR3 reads TGTGCCAGCAGCTATCCGGGACAGGGGGCGCGAAGGCCCACAGATACGCAGTATTTT. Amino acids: CASSYPGQGARRPTDTQYF.

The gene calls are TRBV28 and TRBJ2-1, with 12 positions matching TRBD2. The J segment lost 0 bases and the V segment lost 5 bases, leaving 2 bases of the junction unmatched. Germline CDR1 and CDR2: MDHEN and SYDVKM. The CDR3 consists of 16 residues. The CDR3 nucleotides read TGTGCCAGCAGTGAACTAGCGGGAGGCTCCTACAATGAGCAGTTCTTC. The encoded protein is CASSELAGGSYNEQFF.

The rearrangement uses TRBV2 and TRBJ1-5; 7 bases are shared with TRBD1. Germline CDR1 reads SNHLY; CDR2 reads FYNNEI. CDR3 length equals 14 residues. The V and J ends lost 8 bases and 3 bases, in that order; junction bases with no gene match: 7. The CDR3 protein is CASGRQGFNQPQHF. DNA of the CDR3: TGTGCCAGCGGTAGACAGGGCTTCAATCAGCCCCAGCATTTT.